This T cell receptor (beta chain) was retrieved from a study of identical twins. Germline CDR1 is SEHNR and CDR2 is FQNEAQ (reference sequence). Trimming took 5 bases from V and 3 from J; bases not matched to a gene: 7. CDR3 length equals 15 residues. Unique molecular identifiers were present on cDNA, and template switching added a universal primer site. TCRdb reanalysed the 5' RACE reads using MiXCR and keeps one entry per CDR3 protein. The table includes some 630,000 distinct CDR3 sequences, under 8.5% detected once. Study-level results: Model-predicted out-of-frame TCR alpha sharing fell below observed values in monozygotic twins.

This clonotype was seen at least ten times. Its antigen is not identified. This same sample was also taken into another study, of yellow fever vaccine responses in identical twins.

The origin of this receptor is a young woman in good health. Material for sequencing was PBMCs. The chain uses TRBV7-9 and TRBJ2-1; 7 nucleotides agree with TRBD2. This CDR3 reads CASSPGRGDYNEQFF. CDR3 sequence (DNA): TGTGCCAGCAGCCCTGGTCGGGGGGACTACAATGAGCAGTTCTTC. The complete variable domain, with remaining parts taken from reference TRBV7-9 and TRBJ2-1, reads DTGVSQNPRHKITKRGQNVTFRCDPISEHNRLYWYRQTLGQGPEFLTYFQNEAQLEKSRLLSDRFSAERPKGSFSTLEIQRTEQGDSAMYLCASSPGRGDYNEQFFGPGTRLTVL.